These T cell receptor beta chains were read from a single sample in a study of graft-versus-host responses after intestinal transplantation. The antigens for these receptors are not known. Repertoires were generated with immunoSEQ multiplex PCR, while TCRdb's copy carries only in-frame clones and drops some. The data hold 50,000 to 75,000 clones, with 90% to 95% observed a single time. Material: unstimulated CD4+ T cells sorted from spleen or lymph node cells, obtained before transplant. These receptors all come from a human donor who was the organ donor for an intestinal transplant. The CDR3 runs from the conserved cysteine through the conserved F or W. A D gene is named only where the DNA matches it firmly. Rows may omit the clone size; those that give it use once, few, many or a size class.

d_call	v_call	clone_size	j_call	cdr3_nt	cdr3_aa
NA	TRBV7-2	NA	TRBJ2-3	TGTGCCAGCAGCTTAGCCGGGGCTGGCACAGATACGCAGTATTTT	CASSLAGAGTDTQYF
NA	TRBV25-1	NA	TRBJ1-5	TGTGCCAGCAGTGAATATAAGGGCCCCCAGCATTTT	CASSEYKGPQHF
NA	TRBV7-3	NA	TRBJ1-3	TGTGCCAGCAGCCCTCGTCGCGGGGACACCATATATTTT	CASSPRRGDTIYF
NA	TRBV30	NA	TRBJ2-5	TGTGCCTGGAGGGGCTACTCGCGGGGTATCGTCCGTCAAGAGACCCAGTACTTC	CAWRGYSRGIVRQETQYF
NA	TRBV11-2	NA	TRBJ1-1	TGTGCCAGCAGCTTAGTGCATGGACCCAGGTGGACTGAAGCTTTCTTT	CASSLVHGPRWTEAFF
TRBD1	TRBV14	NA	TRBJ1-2	TGTGCCAGCAGCCCGCAGGGGGCTTATGGCTACACCTTC	CASSPQGAYGYTF
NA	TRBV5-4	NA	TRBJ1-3	TGTGCCAGCAGCTTTCGGAACACCATATATTTT	CASSFRNTIYF
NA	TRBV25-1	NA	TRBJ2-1	TGTGCCAGCAGTGAAGGAGGTAGGCTAGCCTACAATGAGCAGTTCTTC	CASSEGGRLAYNEQFF
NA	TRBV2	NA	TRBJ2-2	TGTGCCAGCAGTGAAATCCCCCCTGGATCCGGGGAGCTGTTTTTT	CASSEIPPGSGELFF
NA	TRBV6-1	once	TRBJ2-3	TGTGCCAGCCAGGGGGGAGATACGCAGTATTTT	CASQGGDTQYF
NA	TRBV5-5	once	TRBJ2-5	TGTGCCAGCAGCTTGGTGGCCGACAGCCTACCGCAGGAGACCCAGTACTTC	CASSLVADSLPQETQYF
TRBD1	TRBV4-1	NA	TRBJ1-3	TGCGCCAGCAGCCAAGAGATCCTGACAGGGGGCTTTGGAAACACCATATATTTT	CASSQEILTGGFGNTIYF
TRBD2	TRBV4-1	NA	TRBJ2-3	TGCGCCAGCAGCCAAGATGGCCCCCCCCCGGGGGGGACGGATACGCAGTATTTT	CASSQDGPPPGGTDTQYF
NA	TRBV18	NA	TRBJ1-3	TGTGCCAGCTCACCGATGGCAGGAAGTCTGGACACCATATATTTT	CASSPMAGSLDTIYF
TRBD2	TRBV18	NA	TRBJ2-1	TGTGCCAGCTCACCACCGGGACTAGCGAACAATGAGCAGTTCTTC	CASSPPGLANNEQFF
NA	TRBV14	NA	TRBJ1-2	TGTGCCAGCAGCCAAGAATGGACGGGCTATGGCTACACCTTC	CASSQEWTGYGYTF
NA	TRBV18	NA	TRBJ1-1	TGTGCCAGCTCACTCAAGCAGGGGAGCACTGAAGCTTTCTTT	CASSLKQGSTEAFF
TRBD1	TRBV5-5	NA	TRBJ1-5	TGTGCCAGCAGCCCTTGGACAGGGGGCGCGGAGCCCCAGCATTTT	CASSPWTGGAEPQHF
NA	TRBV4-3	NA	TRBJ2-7	TGCGCCAGCAGCCAAGATCAGACATCCTCCTACGAGCAGTACTTC	CASSQDQTSSYEQYF
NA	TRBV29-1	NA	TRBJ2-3	TGCAGCGTTGAAGACCCCCGTTGGAGTACGCAGTATTTT	CSVEDPRWSTQYF
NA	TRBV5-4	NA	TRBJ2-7	TGTGCCAGCAGCTCGTACCCCGCTAGCGTGGGATACGAGCAGTACTTC	CASSSYPASVGYEQYF
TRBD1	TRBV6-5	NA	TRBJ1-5	TGTGCCAGCAGGGCAGACAGGGATAGCAATCAGCCCCAGCATTTT	CASRADRDSNQPQHF
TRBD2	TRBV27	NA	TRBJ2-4	TGTGCCAGCAGTACCCGACTAGCGGGGGGACCCCAAAACATTCAGTACTTC	CASSTRLAGGPQNIQYF
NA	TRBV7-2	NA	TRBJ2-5	TGTGCCAGCAGCCCCCGGCCCCAAGAGACCCAGTACTTC	CASSPRPQETQYF
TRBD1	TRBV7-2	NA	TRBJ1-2	TGTGCCAGCAGCCTAGAGGGACAGGCACTATATGGCTACACCTTC	CASSLEGQALYGYTF
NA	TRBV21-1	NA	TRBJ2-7	TGTGCCAGCAGCAAGGGGAGGGTACCCTACGAGCAGTACTTC	CASSKGRVPYEQYF
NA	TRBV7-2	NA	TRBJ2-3	TGTGCCAGCAGCTTACGGGGGGCCCTGGGCACAGATACGCAGTATTTT	CASSLRGALGTDTQYF
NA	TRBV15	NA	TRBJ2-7	TGTGCCACCAGCAGAGATCGGGGGAGGGATACAGGGATCTCCTACGAGCAGTACTTC	CATSRDRGRDTGISYEQYF
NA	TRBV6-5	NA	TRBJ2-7	TGTGCCAGCAGTTACTCGAGGGGGGCCGAGCAGTACTTC	CASSYSRGAEQYF
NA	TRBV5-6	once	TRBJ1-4	TGTGCCAGCAGCTTGCGGACATATGCAACTAATGAAAAACTGTTTTTT	CASSLRTYATNEKLFF
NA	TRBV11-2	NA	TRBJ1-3	TGTGCCAGCAGCTTACAGGGAGTGGCAGGAAACACCATATATTTT	CASSLQGVAGNTIYF
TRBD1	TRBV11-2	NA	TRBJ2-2	TGTGCCAGCAGCTTGGGACAGGTGATAAGAACCGGGGAGCTGTTTTTT	CASSLGQVIRTGELFF
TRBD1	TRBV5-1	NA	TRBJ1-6	TGCGCCAGCAGCCCGACAGGGGAGGAATCACCCCTCCACTTT	CASSPTGEESPLHF
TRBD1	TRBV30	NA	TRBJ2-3	TGTGCCTGGAGTAAAGGGACAGGGGCTAATACGCAGTATTTT	CAWSKGTGANTQYF
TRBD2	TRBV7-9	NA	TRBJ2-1	TGTGCCAGCGTTCCCGGGACTAGCGGGTCCTATGAGCAGTTCTTC	CASVPGTSGSYEQFF
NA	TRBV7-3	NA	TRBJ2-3	TGTGCCAGCAGTCAGGTTCCTAGCACAGATACGCAGTATTTT	CASSQVPSTDTQYF
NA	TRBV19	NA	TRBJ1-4	TGTGCCAGTAGTCGGACGGTCGATAATGAAAAACTGTTTTTT	CASSRTVDNEKLFF
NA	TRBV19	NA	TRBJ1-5	TGTGCCAGCAACACCCCCAGCGGGCCGATCAATCAGCCCCAGCATTTT	CASNTPSGPINQPQHF
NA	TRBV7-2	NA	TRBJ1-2	TGTGCCAGCAGCTTATACCGGGGGGGCGGCTATGGCTACACCTTC	CASSLYRGGGYGYTF
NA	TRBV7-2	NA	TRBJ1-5	TGTGCCAGCAGCTTGGGACGGTCGAATCAGCCCCAGCATTTT	CASSLGRSNQPQHF
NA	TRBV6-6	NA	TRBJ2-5	TGTGCCAGCAGGCTAGGAGAGACCCAGTACTTC	CASRLGETQYF
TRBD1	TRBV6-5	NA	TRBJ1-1	TGTGCCAGCAGTGAACGGGCAGGGGGGAAAGCTTTCTTT	CASSERAGGKAFF
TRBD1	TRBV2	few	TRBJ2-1	TGTGCCACGAGACAGGGTGGGAACAATGAGCAGTTCTTC	CATRQGGNNEQFF
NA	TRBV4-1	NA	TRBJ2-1	TGCGCCAGCAGCCATCCCCGACGGGAGCAGTTCTTC	CASSHPRREQFF
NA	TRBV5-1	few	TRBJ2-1	TGCGCCAGCAGCCCCCAGGGGAGCTACAATGAGCAGTTCTTC	CASSPQGSYNEQFF
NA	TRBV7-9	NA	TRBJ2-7	TGTGCCAGCAGCTTAGCCGGGATTCCCTACGAGCAGTACTTC	CASSLAGIPYEQYF
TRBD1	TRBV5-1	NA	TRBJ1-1	TGCGCCAGCAGCTTGGGAGGGGGCAAGAACACTGAAGCTTTCTTT	CASSLGGGKNTEAFF
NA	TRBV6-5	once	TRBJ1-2	TGTGCCAGCAGTTATATGGGAGGCTACACCTTC	CASSYMGGYTF
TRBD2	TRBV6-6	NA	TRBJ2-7	TGTGCCAGCAGTTACCTAGCGGGGAGCTCCTACGAGCAGTACTTC	CASSYLAGSSYEQYF
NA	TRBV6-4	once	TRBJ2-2	TGTGCCAGCAGTGCCAGGGACACCGGGGAGCTGTTTTTT	CASSARDTGELFF
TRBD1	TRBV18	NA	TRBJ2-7	TGTGCCAGCTCACCCGGACAGGGGGGCCCCGAGCAGTACTTC	CASSPGQGGPEQYF
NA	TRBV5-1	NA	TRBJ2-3	TGCGCCAGCAGCTTGGGCCGGGACCCTTCCACAGATACGCAGTATTTT	CASSLGRDPSTDTQYF
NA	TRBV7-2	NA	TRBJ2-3	TGTGCCAGCAGCCTCGGACTCCCAGATACGCAGTATTTT	CASSLGLPDTQYF